Listed below are T cell receptor beta chains from one sample, sequenced in a study of blood T cell repertoires in COVID-19. Sequencing was performed with immunoSEQ multiplex PCR; in TCRdb, only in-frame clones are kept and a portion is missing. The sample includes 120,000 or so clones, approximately 71% of them seen just once. Specimen: peripheral blood. These receptors were obtained from a woman aged 70-85 years with acute or convalescent COVID-19. CDR3s include the opening cysteine and the closing phenylalanine or tryptophan. D genes are given only for firm matches. The listing skips clone size in some rows; elsewhere it reads once, few, many or a size class.

size: -
length: 14
V: TRBV24-1
D: TRBD2
J: TRBJ2-1
DNA: TGTGCCACCTCTAGCGGGCAAATTAACAATGAGCAGTTCTTC
CDR3: CATSSGQINNEQFF

size: once
length: 18
V: TRBV5-1
D: TRBD2
J: TRBJ2-2
DNA: TGCGCCAGCAGCCCCCGGACTAGCGGGGGAGCGAACACCGGGGAGCTGTTTTTT
CDR3: CASSPRTSGGANTGELFF

size: -
length: 18
V: TRBV25-1
D: TRBD1
J: TRBJ2-3
DNA: TGTGCCAGCAGTGATCTGGACAGGGGTCACTATAGCACAGATACGCAGTATTTT
CDR3: CASSDLDRGHYSTDTQYF

size: -
length: 11
V: TRBV19
D: -
J: TRBJ1-1
DNA: TGTGCCAGTAGTCGGGGGACTGAAGCTTTCTTT
CDR3: CASSRGTEAFF

size: once
length: 14
V: TRBV19
D: -
J: TRBJ1-4
DNA: TGTGCCAGTACCTATCGGGGAGGGGGGGAAAAACTGTTTTTT
CDR3: CASTYRGGGEKLFF

size: -
length: 14
V: TRBV7-2
D: TRBD2
J: TRBJ2-7
DNA: TGTGCCAGCAGACGGACTAGCGGGAGTTACGAGCAGTACTTC
CDR3: CASRRTSGSYEQYF

size: few
length: 14
V: TRBV5-1
D: TRBD1
J: TRBJ1-6
DNA: TGCGCCAGCAGCTTGGCCAACAGGGGCTCACCCCTCCACTTT
CDR3: CASSLANRGSPLHF

size: -
length: 14
V: TRBV7-9
D: -
J: TRBJ2-7
DNA: TGTGCCAGCAGCTTAGGCCGCCAGACCTACGAGCAGTACTTC
CDR3: CASSLGRQTYEQYF

size: few
length: 14
V: TRBV29-1
D: -
J: TRBJ2-3
DNA: TGCAGCGCCCAAGGGGCGGAGAGCACAGATACGCAGTATTTT
CDR3: CSAQGAESTDTQYF

size: -
length: 15
V: TRBV7-6
D: -
J: TRBJ1-6
DNA: TGTGCCAGCTCCCATGCGGCAGGGTGGAATTCACCCCTCCACTTT
CDR3: CASSHAAGWNSPLHF

size: few
length: 14
V: TRBV10-3
D: TRBD1
J: TRBJ2-7
DNA: TGTGCCATCAGTGGGCGACAGGGGCAGGACGAGCAGTACTTC
CDR3: CAISGRQGQDEQYF

size: -
length: 18
V: TRBV7-9
D: TRBD1
J: TRBJ2-2
DNA: TGTGCCAGCAGCTCGAGAGACAGGGGGCCCAAAAACACCGGGGAGCTGTTTTTT
CDR3: CASSSRDRGPKNTGELFF

size: few
length: 14
V: TRBV28
D: -
J: TRBJ1-5
DNA: TGTGCCAGCAGGGGGCAGGGCCAGGGGCAGCCCCAGCATTTT
CDR3: CASRGQGQGQPQHF

size: -
length: 15
V: TRBV28
D: TRBD1
J: TRBJ1-1
DNA: TGTGCCAGCAGTCCGCCGGGACAGTTGAACACTGAAGCTTTCTTT
CDR3: CASSPPGQLNTEAFF

size: -
length: 15
V: TRBV3-1/TRBV3-2
D: -
J: TRBJ1-6
DNA: TGTGCCAGCAGCCAAGGGGAGCTGAATTATTCACCCCTCCACTTT
CDR3: CASSQGELNYSPLHF

size: -
length: 14
V: TRBV6-6
D: -
J: TRBJ2-7
DNA: TGTGCCAGCAGTAAGGGAGTGTGGAAGTACGAGCAGTACTTC
CDR3: CASSKGVWKYEQYF

size: few
length: 15
V: TRBV9
D: -
J: TRBJ1-1
DNA: TGTGCCAGCAGCACCCCCGCAGGGTCGAACACTGAAGCTTTCTTT
CDR3: CASSTPAGSNTEAFF

size: -
length: 14
V: TRBV7-9
D: TRBD1
J: TRBJ1-2
DNA: TGTGCCAGCAGATCTTCTCGGGACAGGGAAAGCTACACCTTC
CDR3: CASRSSRDRESYTF

size: -
length: 15
V: TRBV5-4
D: TRBD2
J: TRBJ2-7
DNA: TGTGCCAGCAGCTTGGAAGCGGGAGGTTCCTACGAGCAGTACTTC
CDR3: CASSLEAGGSYEQYF

size: -
length: 15
V: TRBV5-1
D: TRBD2
J: TRBJ2-1
DNA: TGCGCCAGCAGCCAAAGCGGGAGGCCGGACAATGAGCAGTTCTTC
CDR3: CASSQSGRPDNEQFF

size: -
length: 15
V: TRBV30
D: -
J: TRBJ2-5
DNA: TGTGCCTGGAGTGTTGGACAGAAGATTCAAGAGACCCAGTACTTC
CDR3: CAWSVGQKIQETQYF

size: few
length: 16
V: TRBV7-9
D: TRBD1
J: TRBJ1-1
DNA: TGTGCCAGCAGCTTAAACCCGACAGGGGGGAACACTGAAGCTTTCTTT
CDR3: CASSLNPTGGNTEAFF

size: -
length: 16
V: TRBV6-2/TRBV6-3
D: -
J: TRBJ2-7
DNA: TGTGCCAGCAGTTACGTCCTTGGCAGGATAGCGTACGAGCAGTACTTC
CDR3: CASSYVLGRIAYEQYF

size: -
length: 14
V: TRBV11-2
D: -
J: TRBJ2-1
DNA: TGTGCCAGCAGCTTAGGCCGGGGGGCCGATGAGCAGTTCTTC
CDR3: CASSLGRGADEQFF

size: -
length: 13
V: TRBV12-3/TRBV12-4
D: -
J: TRBJ2-7
DNA: TGTGCCAGCAGTCAAGGGGCCCATAGCGAGCAGTACTTC
CDR3: CASSQGAHSEQYF

size: -
length: 16
V: TRBV6-6
D: -
J: TRBJ2-3
DNA: TGTGCCAGCAGTTACGGACAGTTCGTCTCGTCAGATACGCAGTATTTT
CDR3: CASSYGQFVSSDTQYF

size: -
length: 13
V: TRBV7-9
D: -
J: TRBJ1-2
DNA: TGTGCCAGCAGCTTAGGCGAGCTCCGGGGCTACACCTTC
CDR3: CASSLGELRGYTF

size: -
length: 14
V: TRBV7-9
D: -
J: TRBJ2-1
DNA: TGTGCCAGCAGCTTATCCTCAGGTTTCGATGAGCAGTTCTTC
CDR3: CASSLSSGFDEQFF

size: -
length: 14
V: TRBV27
D: -
J: TRBJ1-5
DNA: TGTGCCAGCAGTCCAGGTGGTAGCAATCAGCCCCAGCATTTT
CDR3: CASSPGGSNQPQHF

size: -
length: 15
V: TRBV2
D: -
J: TRBJ1-2
DNA: TGTGCCAGCAGGGGGAACAGTCAGGGGATCTATGGCTACACCTTC
CDR3: CASRGNSQGIYGYTF

size: few
length: 14
V: TRBV7-2
D: -
J: TRBJ2-3
DNA: TGTGCCAGCAGCTTAGCGGGAGTTCTAGATACGCAGTATTTT
CDR3: CASSLAGVLDTQYF

size: few
length: 15
V: TRBV6-5
D: TRBD1
J: TRBJ2-2
DNA: TGTGCCAGCAAAGATACAGGGGCAGTTACCGGGGAGCTGTTTTTT
CDR3: CASKDTGAVTGELFF

size: -
length: 16
V: TRBV18
D: -
J: TRBJ1-1
DNA: TGTGCCAGCTCACCCCGCCAGCCCGGGGTGAACACTGAAGCTTTCTTT
CDR3: CASSPRQPGVNTEAFF

size: -
length: 14
V: TRBV28
D: TRBD1
J: TRBJ2-3
DNA: TGTGCCAGCCGGACAGGGGGAAGCACAGATACGCAGTATTTT
CDR3: CASRTGGSTDTQYF

size: -
length: 18
V: TRBV28
D: TRBD1
J: TRBJ2-2
DNA: TGTGCCAGCAGTTTACCCCAATTCCGTGGACAGGGGGACGGGGAGCTGTTTTTT
CDR3: CASSLPQFRGQGDGELFF

size: -
length: 19
V: TRBV9
D: TRBD1
J: TRBJ2-1
DNA: TGTGCCAGCAGCGTAAGTCCCGGGACAGGGGCGTCCGCCTACAATGAGCAGTTCTTC
CDR3: CASSVSPGTGASAYNEQFF

size: -
length: 16
V: TRBV11-2
D: -
J: TRBJ2-5
DNA: TGTGCCAGCAGCTTAGATCTCGCTAGCCGCCAAGAGACCCAGTACTTC
CDR3: CASSLDLASRQETQYF

size: -
length: 12
V: TRBV13
D: -
J: TRBJ2-2
DNA: TGTGCCAGCAGCCCTAGAACCGGGGAGCTGTTTTTT
CDR3: CASSPRTGELFF

size: -
length: 14
V: TRBV30
D: -
J: TRBJ2-4
DNA: TGTGCCTGGAGTCCGGGACTAGCCAAAAACATTCAGTACTTC
CDR3: CAWSPGLAKNIQYF

size: few
length: 11
V: TRBV29-1
D: -
J: TRBJ2-7
DNA: TGCGGGGTCGGACGGGGGGCCGAGCAGTACTTC
CDR3: CGVGRGAEQYF

size: -
length: 16
V: TRBV19
D: TRBD2
J: TRBJ2-1
DNA: TGTGCCAGTAGCCTACCGGGACTAGCGGGAGGGGGTGAGCAGTTCTTC
CDR3: CASSLPGLAGGGEQFF

size: -
length: 15
V: TRBV2
D: TRBD2
J: TRBJ2-2
DNA: TGTGCCACCGGGGAGGGGTCGGCGAACACCGGGGAGCTGTTTTTT
CDR3: CATGEGSANTGELFF

size: -
length: 17
V: TRBV27
D: TRBD2
J: TRBJ2-7
DNA: TGTGCCAGCAGTCGCCGCCTCCTAGCGGGGAAATATTACGAGCAGTACTTC
CDR3: CASSRRLLAGKYYEQYF

size: -
length: 15
V: TRBV6-5
D: -
J: TRBJ2-1
DNA: TGTGCCAGCAGTTACCAAGGGGGGACAGCCGGTGAGCAGTTCTTC
CDR3: CASSYQGGTAGEQFF

size: -
length: 15
V: TRBV7-8
D: TRBD2
J: TRBJ2-2
DNA: TGTGCCAGCAGCCCCGGGACTACGTACACCGGGGAGCTGTTTTTT
CDR3: CASSPGTTYTGELFF

size: few
length: 12
V: TRBV9
D: -
J: TRBJ1-2
DNA: TGTGCCAGCAGCGGCACGGGAAGGGGCTACACCTTC
CDR3: CASSGTGRGYTF

size: -
length: 13
V: TRBV7-2
D: -
J: TRBJ2-7
DNA: TGTGCCAGCAGCTTACCCACAGGGATCGAGCAGTACTTC
CDR3: CASSLPTGIEQYF

size: -
length: 16
V: TRBV4-1
D: TRBD1
J: TRBJ2-1
DNA: TGCGCCAGCAGCCAAAGACAGGGCAGCTCCTACAATGAGCAGTTCTTC
CDR3: CASSQRQGSSYNEQFF

size: -
length: 18
V: TRBV12-2
D: -
J: TRBJ1-5
DNA: TGTGCAAGTCGCCCCCGAGACAGGGAAAGGGGCAGCAATCAGCCCCAGCATTTT
CDR3: CASRPRDRERGSNQPQHF

size: -
length: 14
V: TRBV6-1
D: -
J: TRBJ1-5
DNA: TGTGCCAGCAGTGAAGTCGGGGGCAATCAGCCCCAGCATTTT
CDR3: CASSEVGGNQPQHF

size: -
length: 12
V: TRBV2
D: -
J: TRBJ2-1
DNA: TGTGCCAGCATGCTCGGTATAATAGAGCAGTTCTTC
CDR3: CASMLGIIEQFF

size: once
length: 15
V: TRBV27
D: -
J: TRBJ1-6
DNA: TGTGCCAGCAGCACAGGGAGCTCCTATAATTCACCCCTCCACTTT
CDR3: CASSTGSSYNSPLHF

size: -
length: 15
V: TRBV4-1
D: TRBD2
J: TRBJ2-5
DNA: TGCGCCAGCAGCCAAACCCAGACTAGCCGGGAGACCCAGTACTTC
CDR3: CASSQTQTSRETQYF

size: -
length: 13
V: TRBV7-3
D: -
J: TRBJ2-1
DNA: TGTGCCAGCTCGGCTAGCGCGTACAATGAGCAGTTCTTC
CDR3: CASSASAYNEQFF

size: -
length: 18
V: TRBV7-6
D: TRBD1
J: TRBJ1-1
DNA: TGTACCAGCAGCTTAGAGGGGGCCGGAACCCTCATGAACACTGAAGCTTTCTTT
CDR3: CTSSLEGAGTLMNTEAFF

size: -
length: 14
V: TRBV27
D: -
J: TRBJ2-1
DNA: TGTGCCAGCAGTTCCCCAGGGGCTTACAATGAGCAGTTCTTC
CDR3: CASSSPGAYNEQFF

size: -
length: 15
V: TRBV6-1
D: TRBD1
J: TRBJ2-7
DNA: TGTGCCAGCAGTGAATCTAGACAGGGGACCTACGAGCAGTACTTC
CDR3: CASSESRQGTYEQYF

size: -
length: 16
V: TRBV19
D: TRBD1
J: TRBJ1-2
DNA: TGTGCCAGTAGAGTCCGGGGACAGGGGGCCTTCTATGGCTACACCTTC
CDR3: CASRVRGQGAFYGYTF

size: -
length: 19
V: TRBV7-9
D: TRBD1
J: TRBJ1-1
DNA: TGTGCCAGCAGCTTAGCGCAGTTACAGGGGGCGCCAAGGAACACTGAAGCTTTCTTT
CDR3: CASSLAQLQGAPRNTEAFF